This section outlines one TCR beta chain sequence together with its context. The data were obtained in a study of glioma-infiltrating T cells after dendritic cell vaccination. Noted time point: after dendritic cell vaccination, including at tumor progression/relapse. Amplification used 60 V beta primers and 13 J beta primers. Measured with immunoSEQ multiplex PCR; TCRdb has only the in-frame clones, and not every one. The data contain tens of thousands of clones, less than 85% of them singletons. The origin of this receptor is a human donor with glioblastoma. The material sequenced was blood, taken after dendritic cell vaccination.

CDR3 in amino acids: CASSLTGTGASMGTF. The CDR3 nucleotides read TGTGCCAGCAGCTTGACCGGGACAGGGGCCTCGATGGGCACCTTC. This chain connects TRBV5-4 to TRBJ1-2; 10 bases line up with TRBD1. CDR1 is SGHNT, CDR2 YYREEE, per germline (reference sequence). There are 15 residues in the CDR3. The V and J ends lost 1 base and 13 bases, in that order; junction bases with no gene match: 13.